These 20 T cell receptor beta chains share one sample of origin, sequenced in a study of blood T cell repertoires in COVID-19. Assay used: immunoSEQ multiplex PCR; TCRdb lists only in-frame clones, some missing. In the table there are under 110,000 clones, 76% of which are singletons. The sequencing sample was made of peripheral blood. These receptors were obtained from an elderly man with COVID-19, enrolled during active disease.

This clone turned up a few times. The sample carries other DNA sequences with the same CDR3. The chain recombines TRBV27 with TRBJ1-1; 7 bases are a match to TRBD1. The CDR3 extends over 15 amino acids. The V gene's germline CDR1 is MNHEY and CDR2 SMNVEV (reference sequence). V lost 0 bases and J lost 1; bases outside the gene matches: 2. CDR3 loop: CASSLSGTANTEAFF. CDR3 nucleotides: TGTGCCAGCAGTTTATCAGGGACAGCGAACACTGAAGCTTTCTTT.

This clone appeared many times. This sequence joins TRBV15 and TRBJ2-3, with TRBD2 matching 11 bases. The germline V gene has CDR1 LNHNV and CDR2 YYDKDF (reference sequence). Trimming removed 2 bases from V and 5 bases from J; junction bases left unmatched: 12. The CDR3 contains 18 residues. This chain's CDR3 is CATSRTSALAGAGDTQYF. The CDR3 DNA reads as TGTGCCACCAGCAGAACCTCAGCACTAGCGGGAGCGGGAGATACGCAGTATTTT.

V usage is TRBV6-5 and J usage is TRBJ1-1; 8 bases agree with TRBD1. Germline V gene data show CDR1 as MNHEY and CDR2 as SVGAGI. The CDR3 covers 13 residues. The V segment lost 6 bases and the J segment 4 bases; nucleotides outside the gene matches: 4. CDR3 protein: CASSETGVTEAFF. DNA for the CDR3: TGTGCCAGCAGCGAGACAGGGGTCACTGAAGCTTTCTTT.

J is TRBJ1-4 and V is TRBV5-1; TRBD1 matches at 7 bases. There are 15 residues in the CDR3. Trimming at V came to 4 bases and at J to 2 bases, leaving 5 bases not matched to a gene. Germline V gene data show CDR1 as SGHRS and CDR2 as YFSETQ. The CDR3 DNA follows: TGCGCCAGCAGCCTCCTACAGGGGACTAATGAAAAACTGTTTTTT. Translated, it gives CASSLLQGTNEKLFF.

The V call is TRBV13, the J call TRBJ2-5; the D gene is possibly TRBD1 (5 bases). The CDR3 is 14 residues long. V shed 4 bases and J shed 2 bases, with 11 bases lying between them. The germline CDR1 and CDR2 sequences are PRHDT and FYEKMQ (reference sequence). The CDR3, as DNA: TGTGCCAGCAGCTATAGGGGCCATCAAGAGACCCAGTACTTC. This translates into CASSYRGHQETQYF.

The rearrangement joins TRBV6-6 to TRBJ2-1, with 14 bases matching TRBD2. V shed 2 bases and J 9 bases; nucleotides not matched to a gene: 3. Germline V gene lookup returns CDR1 MNHNY and CDR2 SVGAGI (reference sequence). This CDR3 spans 15 amino acids. In DNA form, the CDR3 reads TGTGCCAGCAGTTACGGAGGACTAGCGGGAGGTGAGCAGTTCTTC. Its protein product is CASSYGGLAGGEQFF.

This rearrangement joins TRBV6-5 to TRBJ1-3; TRBD1 matches 7 bases. This CDR3 contains 14 residues. CDR1 MNHEY and CDR2 SVGAGI come from the germline V gene. Germline trimming cut 6 bases from V and 1 base from J; bases unmatched to any gene: 3. The CDR3 coding sequence is TGTGCCAGCAGCAGGGGGAGGTCTGGAAACACCATATATTTT. Its protein is CASSRGRSGNTIYF.

CDR3 DNA: TGTGCCAGCTCGCCGGGGATGAACACTGAAGCTTTCTTT. It is translated as CASSPGMNTEAFF. The V gene is TRBV18, the J gene TRBJ1-1; D remains unclear. V shed 6 bases and J shed 0 bases, with 8 bases lying between them. Germline values: CDR1 KGHSH, CDR2 LQKENI. The CDR3 contains 13 residues.

The chain combines TRBV7-9 with TRBJ1-2; 9 positions agree with TRBD1. The V gene end was trimmed by 5 bases and the J gene end by 5 bases; junction bases not matched to a gene: 6. Germline V CDR1 and CDR2: SEHNR, FQNEAQ (reference sequence). This CDR3 comprises 14 residues. The CDR3: CASSNRGPGYGYTF. The CDR3 region has the DNA TGTGCCAGCAGCAACAGGGGGCCGGGGTATGGCTACACCTTC.

The J gene is TRBJ2-1, the V gene TRBV7-3; 9 nucleotides agree with TRBD2. The length of the CDR3 is 15 residues. The V segment lost 1 base and the J segment 10 bases; nucleotides outside the gene matches: 8. Germline V gene data show CDR1 as SGHTA and CDR2 as FQGTGA. CDR3 loop: CASSLRFTGTSEQFF. The DNA for the CDR3 is TGTGCCAGCAGCTTAAGGTTCACTGGGACTAGCGAGCAGTTCTTC.

J is TRBJ2-5 and V is TRBV4-1, with 7 bases identical to TRBD2. Trimming took 1 base from V and 1 from J; bases not matched to a gene: 3. Germline V lookup: CDR1 MGHRA, CDR2 YSYEKL. The CDR3 sequence is 15 residues long. This chain's CDR3 is CASSQGAGVQETQYF. The CDR3 DNA reads as TGCGCCAGCAGCCAAGGCGCGGGAGTCCAAGAGACCCAGTACTTC.

The V call is TRBV5-1, the J call TRBJ2-7, with D possibly matching TRBD2 (5 bases). V was cut by 0 bases and J by 4 bases, with 17 bases left in between. The CDR3 extends over 16 amino acids. The germline V gene has CDR1 SGHRS and CDR2 YFSETQ. The CDR3 DNA is TGCGCCAGCAGCTTGGCGGCTAGCCCAACCCGATACGAGCAGTACTTC. Protein: CASSLAASPTRYEQYF.

The rearrangement links TRBV9 to TRBJ1-4, with TRBD1 matching 11 bases. Trimming took 4 bases from V and 6 from J; bases not matched to a gene: 5. The CDR3 is 15 residues long. Germline V gene lookup returns CDR1 SGDLS and CDR2 YYNGEE. The CDR3 loop is CASSSRTGGYEKLFF. DNA of the CDR3: TGTGCCAGCAGCTCGAGGACAGGGGGCTATGAAAAACTGTTTTTT.

This chain joins TRBV6-4 and TRBJ1-1; tentatively, D is TRBD1 (5 bases). The CDR3 spans 15 residues. V was pared by 4 bases and J by 4 bases, with 16 bases between. Germline V gene data show CDR1 as MRHNA and CDR2 as SNTAGT. CDR3 nucleotide sequence: TGTGCCAGCAGTGCCCCCCTTCTCGGGGGCACTGAAGCTTTCTTT. It encodes CASSAPLLGGTEAFF.

The chain carries TRBV2 and TRBJ1-2; the D is unclear. Germline V gives CDR1 SNHLY, CDR2 FYNNEI. V was clipped by 6 bases and J by 6 bases, with 11 bases between them. CDR3 length: 12 amino acids. The CDR3 protein is CASRNTLDGYTF. CDR3 coding DNA: TGTGCCAGCAGAAACACCCTGGATGGCTACACCTTC.

This chain joins TRBV5-1 and TRBJ2-1, with D possibly matching TRBD2 (6 bases). Trimming pared 0 bases from V and 2 bases from J, leaving 12 bases between. CDR1 SGHRS and CDR2 YFSETQ come from the germline V gene. This CDR3 has 16 residues. CDR3 DNA: TGCGCCAGCAGCTTGGATAGACTAGTCGCCTACAATGAGCAGTTCTTC. It yields the protein CASSLDRLVAYNEQFF.

The rearrangement joins TRBV3-1 (or the pseudogene TRBV3-2) to TRBJ2-7, with TRBD2 identical over 7 bases. With V trimmed by 3 bases and J by 2 bases, 7 bases remained unmatched. This CDR3 comprises 15 residues. The germline CDR1 and CDR2 sequences are LGHDT and YNNKEL (reference sequence). Here the CDR3 DNA reads TGTGCCAGCAGCCAGCGGTGGGGGGGTGCCTACGAGCAGTACTTC. Protein sequence: CASSQRWGGAYEQYF.

The chain links TRBV12-3 or TRBV12-4 to TRBJ1-2, with TRBD1 identical over 10 bases. V shed 5 bases and J 6 bases; nucleotides not matched to a gene: 3. This CDR3 contains 13 residues. DNA of the CDR3: TGTGCCAGCAGTATGGGGACAGGGGATGGCTACACCTTC. It encodes CASSMGTGDGYTF.

This clone was observed a single time. This rearrangement joins TRBV7-2 to TRBJ2-7, with D maybe TRBD2 (5 bases). Germline values: CDR1 SGHTA, CDR2 FQGNSA. V lost 4 bases and J 6 bases, leaving 16 bases between the germline ends. This CDR3 is 14 amino acids long. The CDR3 reads CASSWTLGVREQYF. DNA for the CDR3: TGTGCCAGCAGCTGGACGTTGGGAGTACGCGAGCAGTACTTC.

This chain joins TRBV6-5 and TRBJ1-1, with D uncertain. The CDR3 runs to 10 residues. Per germline, CDR1 MNHEY and CDR2 SVGAGI. V dropped 6 bases and J dropped 6 bases, with 5 bases sitting between them. The CDR3 DNA is TGTGCCAGCAGGAGGGCTGAAGCTTTCTTT. Protein: CASRRAEAFF.